This TCR beta chain was documented in a study of T cells after yellow fever vaccination. TCRdb used MiXCR to reprocess the 5' RACE reads, holding one entry per CDR3 protein. Of a few hundred thousand distinct CDR3 sequences listed, roughly 8.7% are singletons. This material consisted of PBMCs, taken on the day of the first yellow fever vaccination. This clonotype originated in a man between 18 and 29 years old who received the YFV17D yellow fever vaccine.

The CDR3 reads CASSPAGGNYNSPLHF. CDR3 nucleotide sequence: TGTGCCAGCAGTCCCGCGGGCGGAAACTATAATTCACCCCTCCACTTT. The chain joins TRBV27 to TRBJ1-6, with D unclear. Trimming left V 5 bases short and J 3 bases short, with 14 bases between. This CDR3 spans 16 amino acids. CDR1 MNHEY and CDR2 SMNVEV come from the germline V gene (reference sequence).